Below, one T cell receptor (beta chain) is given with its context. There are 13 residues in the CDR3. Trimming took 2 bases from V and 3 from J, leaving 8 bases between them. Germline CDR1 MNHNS, CDR2 SASEGT. The sample belongs to a study of control samples from healthy donors and cancer patients. Libraries were prepared by immunoSEQ multiplex PCR; TCRdb keeps only in-frame clonotypes and omits some of them. The sample has about 170,000 clones, 85% to 90% seen once. The origin of this receptor is a woman aged 30 to 39 in good health. V is TRBV6-1 and J is TRBJ2-7, with D uncertain. The sample comprised blood. The CDR3 sequence: CASSENRGYEQYF. Written as DNA, the CDR3 is TGTGCCAGCAGTGAAAATAGAGGCTACGAGCAGTACTTC.